In this sample, the clone carrying this T cell receptor (beta chain) turned up many times. One entry per CDR3 protein results from TCRdb running MiXCR on the reads. The sample lists about 530,000 distinct CDR3 sequences; more than 25% were seen once. This specimen comes from a study of T cell repertoires in cytomegalovirus infection. The CDR3 has 14 residues. The germline V gene has CDR1 SGHVS and CDR2 FNYEAQ. Trimming removed 5 bases at V and 4 bases at J, with 13 bases between. This receptor was identified in a human donor in good health (CMV status not recorded). Some clones in this sample may be carry-over from other donors' samples. What was sequenced was PBMCs. The chain couples TRBV7-6 to TRBJ2-3, with D perhaps matching TRBD1 or TRBD2 (5 bases each). The CDR3 sequence: CASSPRMGADTQYF. In DNA, the CDR3 is TGTGCCAGCAGCCCGCGGATGGGGGCAGATACGCAGTATTTT.